The table lists the clone carrying this TCR beta chain with a count of one. Its target is unknown. The sample is drawn from a study of Ad26.COV2.S vaccination and SARS-CoV-2 variants. Study background: The vaccine Ad26.COV2.S was put into the muscle once, or twice with 56 days between.

Sequenced by immunoSEQ multiplex PCR; TCRdb stores in-frame clones only, minus some. The table shows about 350,000 clones, with approximately 84% occurring only once. Indicated treatment: around 19 received Ad26.COV2.S at low or high dose, single or two shots; about 5 received placebo; per-sample allocation not given. Sampling was done on day 63 after the first vaccine or placebo injection. The study used a vaccine consisting of an Ad26 vector that expressed Wuhan-strain SARS-CoV-2 spike. This CDR3 is built from 15 residues. From germline, CDR1 is SQVTM and CDR2 ANQGSEA. V trimming: 6 bases; J trimming: 2 bases; junction bases outside the gene matches: 9. Study findings and constraints: Reports say spike-specific CD8+ and CD4+ T cell responses covered substantial breadth after vaccination.

The source material was peripheral blood, sampled in a trial of Ad26.COV2.S vaccine versus placebo. The rearrangement links TRBV29-1 to TRBJ2-1, with TRBD2 matching 8 bases. The clonotype comes from a person aged 18-60 years who received the Ad26.COV2.S COVID-19 vaccine or a placebo. Here the CDR3 reads CSVPTGGGTYNEQFF. The CDR3 DNA reads as TGCAGCGTCCCCACGGGGGGGGGAACCTACAATGAGCAGTTCTTC.